The rows below give T cell receptor beta chains drawn from one sample of a study of cytotoxic CD8 clonotypes in ibrutinib-treated CLL. TCRdb's table, derived via immunoSEQ multiplex PCR, lists solely in-frame clones and lacks some. Counted here are 90,000 to 95,000 clones, over 60% occurring once; the ten biggest clones make up about 22%. Sequences were derived from PBMCs, sampled after 24 months of ibrutinib treatment. These receptor sequences come from a human donor with chronic lymphocytic leukemia. Both conserved end residues are part of each CDR3. D genes are given only for firm matches. For some rows the clone size is stated as once, few or many, or as a class when expanded; others skip it.

size: NA
D: TRBD2
J: TRBJ2-1
V: TRBV28
CDR3: CASSLLAGGLYNEQFF
DNA: TGTGCCAGCAGTTTACTAGCGGGAGGGCTCTACAATGAGCAGTTCTTC

size: NA
D: NA
J: TRBJ2-1
V: TRBV11-1
CDR3: CASSSGLGSYNEQFF
DNA: TGTGCCAGCAGCTCGGGACTTGGCTCCTACAATGAGCAGTTCTTC

size: NA
D: NA
J: TRBJ2-5
V: TRBV6-1
CDR3: CASHPGTTPTQYF
DNA: TGTGCCAGCCACCCCGGGACGACGCCGACCCAGTACTTC

size: NA
D: NA
J: TRBJ2-3
V: TRBV18
CDR3: CASSPPSWTDTQYF
DNA: TGTGCCAGCTCACCCCCTTCCTGGACAGATACGCAGTATTTT

size: NA
D: TRBD1
J: TRBJ1-3
V: TRBV9
CDR3: CASSVGWSGGQNTIYF
DNA: TGTGCCAGCAGCGTAGGATGGTCAGGGGGCCAGAACACCATATATTTT

size: few
D: NA
J: TRBJ1-3
V: TRBV28
CDR3: CASSPQGKGNTIYF
DNA: TGTGCCAGCAGTCCCCAGGGTAAGGGAAACACCATATATTTT

size: NA
D: NA
J: TRBJ2-5
V: TRBV9
CDR3: CASSVEGFQETQYF
DNA: TGTGCCAGCAGCGTAGAAGGGTTCCAAGAGACCCAGTACTTC

size: NA
D: NA
J: TRBJ2-7
V: TRBV28
CDR3: CASSLQGWGYEQYF
DNA: TGTGCCAGCAGTCTGCAGGGGTGGGGATACGAGCAGTACTTC

size: NA
D: NA
J: TRBJ1-4
V: TRBV30
CDR3: CAWERAEKLFF
DNA: TGTGCCTGGGAGAGGGCGGAAAAACTGTTTTTT

size: NA
D: NA
J: TRBJ2-2
V: TRBV5-4
CDR3: CASSLETTNTGELFF
DNA: TGTGCCAGCAGCTTGGAGACTACGAACACCGGGGAGCTGTTTTTT